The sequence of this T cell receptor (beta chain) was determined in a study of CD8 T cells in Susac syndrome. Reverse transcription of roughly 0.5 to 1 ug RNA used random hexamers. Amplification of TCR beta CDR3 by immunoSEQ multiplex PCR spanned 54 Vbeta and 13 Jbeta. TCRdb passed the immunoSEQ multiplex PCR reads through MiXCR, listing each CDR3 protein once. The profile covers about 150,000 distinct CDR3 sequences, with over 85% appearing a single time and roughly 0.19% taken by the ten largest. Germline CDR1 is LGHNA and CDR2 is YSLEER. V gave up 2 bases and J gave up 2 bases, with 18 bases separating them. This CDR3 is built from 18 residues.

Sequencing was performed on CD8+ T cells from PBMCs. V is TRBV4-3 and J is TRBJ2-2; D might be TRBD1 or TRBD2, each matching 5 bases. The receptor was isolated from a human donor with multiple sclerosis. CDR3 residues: CASSQTLPGTLNTGELFF. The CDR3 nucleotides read TGCGCCAGCAGCCAAACGTTACCCGGGACGCTAAACACCGGGGAGCTGTTTTTT.